Detailed here is one TCR beta chain. These data are taken from a study of CD8 T cells in Susac syndrome. At the level of the study: Patients with Susac syndrome were therapy-naive, on corticosteroids, or on intravenous immunoglobulin alone at blood draw.

When the RNA was reverse transcribed, random hexamers were used with an input of roughly 0.45 to 1 ug. A multiplex approach, immunoSEQ multiplex PCR, amplified TCR beta CDR3 across 54 Vbeta and 13 Jbeta. TCRdb called the immunoSEQ multiplex PCR reads again in MiXCR, with one record for every CDR3 protein. The sample contains about 85,000 distinct CDR3 sequences, 95% of which appear only once. This receptor was identified in a human donor with Susac syndrome. Material for sequencing was CD8+ T cells from PBMCs.

Here the CDR3 DNA reads TGCAGTGCTGGACTAGCGGAGAACACCGGGGAGCTGTTTTTT. It is translated as CSAGLAENTGELFF. This rearrangement joins TRBV20-1 to TRBJ2-2; TRBD2 matches at 10 bases. Losses at the gene ends were 5 bases for V and 1 base for J; bases not matched to a gene: 1. This CDR3 spans 14 amino acids. Germline loops: CDR1 DFQATT, CDR2 SNEGSKA (reference sequence).